Below are 14 T cell receptor beta chains sequenced from a single sample in a study of OX40 agonist ivuxolimab in advanced cancers. Assay used: immunoSEQ multiplex PCR; TCRdb lists only in-frame clones, some missing. Among roughly 80,000 clones listed, over 75% were seen once. The starting material was CD4+ or CD8+ T cells sorted from blood, obtained in a trial of the OX40 agonist ivuxolimab. These receptors were obtained from an adult with an advanced solid tumor such as melanoma, head and neck, liver or kidney cancer.

This chain uses TRBV30 with TRBJ2-1; 10 nucleotides line up with TRBD1. The CDR3 loop spans 14 amino acids. CDR1 is GTSNPN, CDR2 SVGIG, per germline (reference sequence). With V trimmed by 5 bases and J by 8 bases, 9 bases remained unmatched. The CDR3 spells CAWGGTGAWDEQFF. Here the CDR3 DNA reads TGTGCCTGGGGGGGGACAGGGGCCTGGGATGAGCAGTTCTTC.

J is TRBJ1-2 and V is TRBV6-5; no clear D. The germline V gene encodes CDR1 MNHEY and CDR2 SVGAGI. V lost 5 bases and J lost 8, with 12 bases in between. There are 12 residues in the CDR3. The CDR3 DNA is TGTGCCAGCAGTCAAGGTGGGGTCGGCTACACCTTC. As protein: CASSQGGVGYTF.

The chain uses TRBV19 and TRBJ2-7; 10 bases align to TRBD2. Germline V gene sequence: CDR1 LNHDA, CDR2 SQIVND (reference sequence). CDR3 length: 15 amino acids. The V gene end was trimmed by 4 bases and the J gene end by 1 base; junction bases not matched to a gene: 4. The CDR3 reads CASSSSGGESYEQYF. The DNA for the CDR3 is TGTGCCAGTAGTAGCAGCGGGGGGGAGTCCTACGAGCAGTACTTC.

This chain joins TRBV21-1 and TRBJ2-5; the DNA was not compared with TRBD2, the D call given in the table. TRBV21-1 is deemed a pseudogene. This CDR3 has 17 residues. CDR3 region: CASSRRGSGPSGETQYF. CDR3 DNA: TGTGCCAGCAGCAGGAGAGGGTCTGGACCTTCGGGGGAGACCCAGTACTTC.

The chain is built from TRBV28 and TRBJ2-2, with TRBD2 matching over 12 bases. In germline, CDR1 is MDHEN, CDR2 SYDVKM. Trimming cost V 5 bases and J 6 bases; bases outside gene matches: 10. The CDR3 length is 17 residues. CDR3 sequence: CASSDPSGRAVSGELFF. As DNA, the CDR3 is TGTGCCAGCAGTGACCCTAGCGGGAGGGCCGTATCCGGGGAGCTGTTTTTT. Variable domain in full (rest from reference TRBV28 and TRBJ2-2): DVKVTQSSRYLVKRTGEKVFLECVQDMDHENMFWYRQDPGLGLRLIYFSYDVKMKEKGDIPEGYSVSREKKERFSLILESASTNQTSMYLCASSDPSGRAVSGELFFGEGSRLTVL.

The V gene is TRBV5-1, the J gene TRBJ2-2; D gene uncertain. The CDR3 is 15 residues long. Germline V CDR1 and CDR2: SGHRS, YFSETQ. V was cut by 0 bases and J by 4 bases, with 10 bases left in between. CDR3 nucleotide sequence: TGCGCCAGCAGCTTGGGGTGGAGTCTCACCGGGGAGCTGTTTTTT. This encodes CASSLGWSLTGELFF.

The chain combines TRBV7-9 with TRBJ2-2; 10 bases map to TRBD2. The CDR3 loop spans 16 amino acids. V gave up 3 bases and J gave up 6 bases; unmatched junction bases: 7. The germline CDR1 and CDR2 sequences are SEHNR and FQNEAQ (reference sequence). The CDR3 reads CASSFAAGGPAGELFF. CDR3 nucleotide sequence: TGTGCCAGCAGCTTCGCAGCGGGAGGGCCCGCCGGGGAGCTGTTTTTT.

The J gene is TRBJ2-5, the V gene TRBV11-2; D gene ambiguous. V was pared by 5 bases and J by 5 bases, with 12 bases between. The germline V gene has CDR1 SGHAT and CDR2 FQNNGV. The CDR3 totals 13 residues. The CDR3 here is CASSPAAIETQYF. CDR3 nucleotide sequence: TGTGCCAGCAGCCCCGCGGCGATCGAGACCCAGTACTTC.

This rearrangement joins TRBV9 to TRBJ2-5, with 10 bases identical to TRBD2. The J segment lost 3 bases and the V segment lost 3 bases, leaving 2 bases of the junction unmatched. CDR1 and CDR2 from the germline V gene are SGDLS and YYNGEE. The CDR3 extends over 14 amino acids. CDR3 loop: CASSGAGGKETQYF. The CDR3 bases are TGTGCCAGCAGCGGAGCGGGAGGGAAAGAGACCCAGTACTTC. Full variable domain (missing parts from reference TRBV9 and TRBJ2-5): DSGVTQTPKHLITATGQRVTLRCSPRSGDLSVYWYQQSLDQGLQFLIQYYNGEERAKGNILERFSAQQFPDLHSELNLSSLELGDSALYFCASSGAGGKETQYFGPGTRLLVL.

The CDR3 coding sequence is TGTGCCAGCAGCTTACTGCGGGGGCGGGAGCAGTACTTC. It yields the protein CASSLLRGREQYF. This rearrangement joins TRBV11-1 to TRBJ2-7; tentative D call: TRBD2 (7 bases). The ends were cut back, 2 bases at V and 7 bases at J, with 12 bases in the middle. This CDR3 region has 13 residues. Germline V CDR1 and CDR2: SGHAT, FQDESV (reference sequence).

About this clone: Other DNA sequences in this sample translate to the same CDR3. The CDR3 DNA reads TGTGCCAGCAGCCAACGGGGCCGAGAGACCCAGTACTTC. Translating it yields CASSQRGRETQYF. The rearrangement joins TRBV14 to TRBJ2-5; D could derive from TRBD1 or TRBD2 (5 bases each). Per germline, CDR1 SGHDN and CDR2 FVKESK. There are 13 residues in the CDR3. The ends were cut back, 2 bases at V and 4 bases at J, with 8 bases in the middle.

The chain has TRBV29-1 and TRBJ2-1; D is ambiguous. The V gene's germline CDR1 is SQVTM and CDR2 ANQGSEA. This CDR3 has 11 amino acids. V was trimmed by 6 bases and J by 3 bases, leaving 6 bases between them. In DNA form, the CDR3 reads TGCAGCGTACACGGCTACAATGAGCAGTTCTTC. It is translated as CSVHGYNEQFF.

V and J are TRBV5-4 and TRBJ2-1, with a tentative D call TRBD1 (6 bases). Germline CDR1 and CDR2: SGHNT and YYREEE (reference sequence). V gave up 0 bases and J gave up 4 bases, with 11 bases separating them. The CDR3 spans 15 residues. CDR3: CASSLANQGYNEQFF. As DNA, the CDR3 is TGTGCCAGCAGCTTGGCTAACCAGGGGTACAATGAGCAGTTCTTC. Based on the CDR3 plus reference TRBV5-4 and TRBJ2-1, the full variable domain is ETGVTQSPTHLIKTRGQQVTLRCSSQSGHNTVSWYQQALGQGPQFIFQYYREEENGRGNFPPRFSGLQFPNYSSELNVNALELDDSALYLCASSLANQGYNEQFFGPGTRLTVL.

DNA of the CDR3: TGTGCCAGCTCACCCAGGGAGAGGGCTGGAAACACCATATATTTT. This sequence encodes CASSPRERAGNTIYF. V and J are TRBV18 and TRBJ1-3, with D possibly matching TRBD1 (5 bases). Germline V CDR1 and CDR2: KGHSH, LQKENI. The CDR3 has 15 amino acids. The V end lost 3 bases, the J end lost 2 bases, and 11 bases lay between the germline ends.